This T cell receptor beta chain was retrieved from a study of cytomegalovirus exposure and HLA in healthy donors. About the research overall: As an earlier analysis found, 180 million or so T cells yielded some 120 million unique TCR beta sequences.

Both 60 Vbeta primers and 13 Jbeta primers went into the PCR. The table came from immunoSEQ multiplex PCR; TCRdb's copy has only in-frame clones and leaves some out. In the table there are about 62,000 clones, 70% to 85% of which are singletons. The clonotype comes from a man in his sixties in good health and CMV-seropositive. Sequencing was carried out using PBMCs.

In DNA, the CDR3 is TGTGCCAGCATCCCTACCGGGACAGATAATTCACCCCTCCACTTT. This encodes CASIPTGTDNSPLHF. J is TRBJ1-6 and V is TRBV6-5, with TRBD1 identical over 7 bases. Trimming at V came to 7 bases and at J to 5 bases, leaving 8 bases not matched to a gene. Germline values: CDR1 MNHEY, CDR2 SVGAGI. This CDR3 comprises 15 residues.